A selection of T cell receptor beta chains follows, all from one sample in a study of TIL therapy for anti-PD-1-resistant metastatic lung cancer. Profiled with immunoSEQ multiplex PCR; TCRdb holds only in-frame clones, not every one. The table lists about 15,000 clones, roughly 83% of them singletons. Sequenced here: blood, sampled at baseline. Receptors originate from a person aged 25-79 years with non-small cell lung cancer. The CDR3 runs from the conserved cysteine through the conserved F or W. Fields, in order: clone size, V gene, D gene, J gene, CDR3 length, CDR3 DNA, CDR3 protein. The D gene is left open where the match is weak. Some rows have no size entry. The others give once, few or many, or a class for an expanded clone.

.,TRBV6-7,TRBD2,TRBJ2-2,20,TGTGCCAGCAGTTGGGGGGGGACTAGCGGGAGGGAAGAGAACACCGGGGAGCTGTTTTTT,CASSWGGTSGREENTGELFF
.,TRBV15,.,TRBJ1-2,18,TGTGCCACCAGTCGCTACGGACAAACAGGGACGACTAACTATGGCTACACCTTC,CATSRYGQTGTTNYGYTF
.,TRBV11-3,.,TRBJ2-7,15,TGTGCCAGCAGCCCCAGTGGGGGTTATACCTACGAGCAGTACTTC,CASSPSGGYTYEQYF
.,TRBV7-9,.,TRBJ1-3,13,TGTGCCAGCAGCCCCGGGGACGGAAACACCATATATTTT,CASSPGDGNTIYF
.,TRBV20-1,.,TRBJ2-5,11,TGCAGTGTAGGGACCAAAGAGACCCAGTACTTC,CSVGTKETQYF
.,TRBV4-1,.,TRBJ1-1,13,TGCGCCAGCAGCCAAGGGACCGCGGCTGAAGCTTTCTTT,CASSQGTAAEAFF
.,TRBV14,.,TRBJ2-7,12,TGTGCCAGCAGCCAAGATTCTGCAGTCTCCTACTTC,CASSQDSAVSYF
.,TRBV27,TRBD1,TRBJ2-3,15,TGTGCCAGCAGTTTAGGGACAGGGGACACAGATACGCAGTATTTT,CASSLGTGDTDTQYF
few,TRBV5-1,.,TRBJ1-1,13,TGCGCCAGCAGCTTGGGACAGACCACTGAAGCTTTCTTT,CASSLGQTTEAFF
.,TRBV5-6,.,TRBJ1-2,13,TGTGCCAGTAGCTATACGGCAGGGTATGGCTACACCTTC,CASSYTAGYGYTF
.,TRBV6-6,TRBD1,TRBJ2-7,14,TGTGCCAGCAGTAAACAGGGGGTGGCCTACGAGCAGTACTTC,CASSKQGVAYEQYF
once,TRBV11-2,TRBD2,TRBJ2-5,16,TGTGCCAGCAGCTCAGATTGGGGACTAGCGGGGGAGACCCAGTACTTC,CASSSDWGLAGETQYF